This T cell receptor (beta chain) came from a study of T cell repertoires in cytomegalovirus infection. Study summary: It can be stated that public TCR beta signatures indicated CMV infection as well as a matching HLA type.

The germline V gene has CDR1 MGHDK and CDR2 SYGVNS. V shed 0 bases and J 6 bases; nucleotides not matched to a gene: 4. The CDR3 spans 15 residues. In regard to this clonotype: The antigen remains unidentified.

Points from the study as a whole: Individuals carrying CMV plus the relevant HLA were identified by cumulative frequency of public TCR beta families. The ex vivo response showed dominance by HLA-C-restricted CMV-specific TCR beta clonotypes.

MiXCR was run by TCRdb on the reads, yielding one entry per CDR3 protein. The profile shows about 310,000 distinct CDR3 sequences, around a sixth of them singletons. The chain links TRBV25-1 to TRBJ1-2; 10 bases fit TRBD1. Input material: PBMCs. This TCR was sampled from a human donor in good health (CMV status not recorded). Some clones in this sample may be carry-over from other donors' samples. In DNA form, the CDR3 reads TGTGCCAGCAGTGAATACGGGACAGGGGTGAATGGCTACACCTTC. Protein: CASSEYGTGVNGYTF.